This T cell receptor beta chain derives from a study of cytomegalovirus exposure and HLA in healthy donors. At the level of the study: A data release that came early held roughly 80 million unique TCRs from HLA-typed donors. General study points: Later work found most CMV-associated TCR beta chains apparently HLA-restricted.

The PCR had 60 Vbeta and 13 Jbeta primers. Here immunoSEQ multiplex PCR was the method, and the copy in TCRdb shows in-frame clones only, minus some. Its table records approximately 140,000 clones. Comments on this clone: Antigen specificity is unknown.

This CDR3 comprises 13 residues. V lost 8 bases, J lost 5 bases, and 8 bases stayed unmatched. CDR1 is LNHDA, CDR2 SQIVND, per germline (reference sequence). This chain links TRBV19 with TRBJ2-5, with 7 nucleotides matching TRBD1. Sequencing was performed on PBMCs. This TCR derives from a woman between 40 and 50 years old in good health and CMV-seronegative. The CDR3: CASGPTGVETQYF. The CDR3 DNA follows: TGTGCCAGTGGACCAACAGGGGTCGAGACCCAGTACTTC.